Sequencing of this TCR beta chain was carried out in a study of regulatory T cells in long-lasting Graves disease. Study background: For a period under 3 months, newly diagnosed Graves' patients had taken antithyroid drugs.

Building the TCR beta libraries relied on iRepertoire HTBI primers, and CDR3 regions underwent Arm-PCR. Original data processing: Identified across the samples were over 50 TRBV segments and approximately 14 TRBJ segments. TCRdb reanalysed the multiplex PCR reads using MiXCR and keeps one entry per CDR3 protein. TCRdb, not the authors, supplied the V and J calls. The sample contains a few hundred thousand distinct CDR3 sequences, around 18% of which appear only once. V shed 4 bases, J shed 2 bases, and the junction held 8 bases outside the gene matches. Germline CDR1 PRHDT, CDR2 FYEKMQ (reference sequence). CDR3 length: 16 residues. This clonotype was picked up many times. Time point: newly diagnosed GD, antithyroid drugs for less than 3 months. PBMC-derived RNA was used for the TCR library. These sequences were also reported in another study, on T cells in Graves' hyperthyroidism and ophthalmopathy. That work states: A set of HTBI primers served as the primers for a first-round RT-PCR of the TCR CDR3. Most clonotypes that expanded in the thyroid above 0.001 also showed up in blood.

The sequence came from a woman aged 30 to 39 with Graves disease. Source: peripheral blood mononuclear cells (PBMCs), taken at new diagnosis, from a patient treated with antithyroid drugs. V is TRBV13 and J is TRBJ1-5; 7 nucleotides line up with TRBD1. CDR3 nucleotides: TGTGCCAGCAGCTCTTCGGACAGGCCGGGCAATCAGCCCCAGCATTTT. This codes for CASSSSDRPGNQPQHF.